The 15 T cell receptor beta chains given below trace back to one sample, sequenced in a study of read filtering for tumor transcriptome and immune sequencing. This library used roughly 400 ng RNA and molecular barcoded adaptors spanning alpha/delta and beta/gamma chains. TCRdb re-called the reads through MiXCR, storing one row per CDR3 protein. The sample carries approximately 520 distinct CDR3 sequences, roughly 80% recorded once. The sequenced sample was a population of CD138-negative cells sorted from bone marrow. Every receptor here comes from a donor at least 40 years old with multiple myeloma. This table probably holds off-target reads from a library built for another chain.

V gene TRBV28 combines with J gene TRBJ1-2, with D tentatively TRBD1 (6 bases). The V and J ends lost 5 bases and 0 bases respectively, with 19 bases between them. The CDR3 length is 17 residues. CDR1 and CDR2 from the germline V gene are MDHEN and SYDVKM. In DNA, the CDR3 is TGTGCCAGCAGTCCCTTCGGGGAGGGGGTACCTAACTATGGCTACACCTTC. Protein: CASSPFGEGVPNYGYTF.

V usage is TRBV28 and J usage is TRBJ2-1; D is unresolved. The CDR3 has 13 residues. V was pared by 5 bases and J by 10 bases, with 15 bases between. CDR1 and CDR2 (germline): MDHEN, SYDVKM. The CDR3 region is CASSIPEGREQFF. The CDR3, as DNA: TGTGCCAGCAGTATACCTGAAGGACGGGAGCAGTTCTTC.

This chain connects TRBV28 to TRBJ2-5, with 12 bases lining up with TRBD1. Germline CDR1 MDHEN, CDR2 SYDVKM. The CDR3 length is 14 residues. The V and J ends lost 4 bases and 5 bases, in that order; junction bases with no gene match: 2. The CDR3 DNA reads TGTGCCAGCAGTTGGGACAGGGGGCTGGAGACCCAGTACTTC. Its protein product is CASSWDRGLETQYF.

The chain employs TRBV4-3 and TRBJ1-2, with TRBD1 matching 10 bases. The CDR3 is made up of 16 amino acids. From germline, CDR1 is LGHNA and CDR2 YSLEER. V was clipped by 0 bases and J by 1 base; unmatched bases: 2. CDR3 in amino acids: CASSQDGTGVNYGYTF. As DNA, the CDR3 is TGCGCCAGCAGCCAAGATGGGACAGGGGTTAACTATGGCTACACCTTC.

V is TRBV20-1 and J is TRBJ1-5, with D perhaps TRBD1 (5 bases). V was shortened by 1 base and J by 3 bases, with 7 bases between the two germline ends. Germline loops: CDR1 DFQATT, CDR2 SNEGSKA (reference sequence). The CDR3 is 13 residues long. This CDR3 reads CSARGQTNQPQHF. CDR3 in DNA: TGCAGTGCTAGAGGACAGACCAATCAGCCCCAGCATTTT.

The count of this clonotype is one. V is TRBV7-2 and J is TRBJ1-5; perhaps TRBD1 as D (6 bases). CDR3 size: 14 residues. Germline CDR1 SGHTA, CDR2 FQGNSA. V lost 5 bases, J lost 0 bases, and 8 bases lay in between. CDR3: CASSRQASNQPQHF. The CDR3 DNA is TGTGCCAGCAGCCGACAGGCTAGCAATCAGCCCCAGCATTTT.

V usage is TRBV20-1 and J usage is TRBJ2-1, with 7 positions matching TRBD2. The trim removed 4 bases at V and 5 bases at J, leaving 8 bases unmatched. The CDR3 extends over 14 amino acids. The germline CDR1 and CDR2 sequences are DFQATT and SNEGSKA (reference sequence). The CDR3 nucleotides are TGCAGTGCTATCGGTCTAGCGGAGCACAATGAGCAGTTCTTC. Its protein is CSAIGLAEHNEQFF.

The rearrangement uses TRBV5-1 and TRBJ1-1; D is undetermined. The CDR3 runs 14 residues. V was trimmed by 5 bases and J by 4 bases, leaving 15 bases between them. Germline CDR1 and CDR2: SGHRS and YFSETQ. The CDR3 spells CASREQPSVTEAFF. The CDR3 nucleotides read TGCGCCAGCAGAGAGCAGCCTTCGGTCACTGAAGCTTTCTTT.

This clonotype was seen a few times. At one end the junction does not follow the germline gene, possibly because of a read error. The CDR3, as DNA: TGTGCTAGCAGCGGACAGCGCACAGATACGCAGTATTTT. Its protein product is CASSGQRTDTQYF. The V gene is TRBV7-7, the J gene TRBJ2-3, with D tentatively TRBD1 (6 bases). This CDR3 spans 13 amino acids. The germline CDR1 and CDR2 sequences are SSHAT and FNYEAQ (reference sequence).

In nucleotides, the CDR3 is TGTGCCAGCAGCATTTTTGGGGACAGGGCCGGGGGCACAGATACGCAGTATTTT. Translated, it gives CASSIFGDRAGGTDTQYF. The rearrangement uses TRBV7-8 and TRBJ2-3; the match to TRBD1 covers 9 bases. Germline values: CDR1 SGHVS, CDR2 FQNEAQ. V shed 5 bases and J 1 base; nucleotides not matched to a gene: 13. CDR3 length: 18 amino acids.

Within the sample, this clonotype is hyperexpanded (1% or more). The chain recombines TRBV7-2 with TRBJ1-1; no reliable D call. Germline CDR1 is SGHTA and CDR2 is FQGNSA. This CDR3 has 13 residues. Trimming stripped 5 bases from V and 6 bases from J, with 13 bases between. The CDR3 sequence is CASSPTGSPEAFF. CDR3 sequence (DNA): TGTGCCAGCAGCCCCACTGGCAGCCCTGAAGCTTTCTTT. Looking up the rest from reference TRBV7-2 and TRBJ1-1 gives the full variable domain: GAGVSQSPSNKVTEKGKDVELRCDPISGHTALYWYRQSLGQGLEFLIYFQGNSAPDKSGLPSDRFSAERTGGSVSTLTIQRTQQEDSAVYLCASSPTGSPEAFFGQGTRLTVV.

Written as DNA, the CDR3 is TGTGCCAGCAGTTTAAGACGTCCTAGCGGGGGAAGGTCCGACAATGAGCAGTTCTTC. Its translation: CASSLRRPSGGRSDNEQFF. This rearrangement joins TRBV12-3 or TRBV12-4 to TRBJ2-1, with 10 bases lining up with TRBD2. With 2 bases clipped from V and 5 bases from J, the junction kept 15 bases outside the gene matches. The CDR3 is 19 amino acids.

In this sample, this clonotype turned up a few times. The rearrangement joins TRBV6-6 to TRBJ2-7; 12 bases fit TRBD2. This CDR3 is built from 14 residues. V was clipped by 6 bases and J by 4 bases; unmatched bases: 4. Germline V lookup: CDR1 MNHNY, CDR2 SVGAGI (reference sequence). For the CDR3, the DNA is TGTGCCAGCAGAACGACTAGCGGGAGTTACGAGCAGTACTTC. It yields the protein CASRTTSGSYEQYF.

This chain uses TRBV18 with TRBJ2-1; TRBD2 aligns across 7 bases. Germline V CDR1 and CDR2: KGHSH, LQKENI. V lost 4 bases to trimming and J lost 5 bases; unmatched junction nucleotides: 11. The CDR3 consists of 16 residues. CDR3 sequence: CASSLRLALNDNEQFF. The CDR3 region has the DNA TGTGCCAGCTCACTTCGACTAGCACTTAACGACAATGAGCAGTTCTTC.

The chain uses TRBV5-1 and TRBJ2-2; no clear D gene. CDR3 length equals 14 residues. Germline-derived CDR1 and CDR2 are SGHRS and YFSETQ. The germline V and J ends were trimmed by 0 bases and 5 bases, with 8 bases remaining between them. CDR3 loop: CASSLEIGTGELFF. CDR3 DNA sequence: TGCGCCAGCAGCTTGGAGATCGGGACCGGGGAGCTGTTTTTT.